These 14 T cell receptor beta chains share one sample of origin, sequenced in a study of T cells in Graves' hyperthyroidism and ophthalmopathy. Amplified regions were TCR beta CDR3 sequences from RNA transcripts. HTBI primers were used for first-round RT-PCR of the TCR CDR3. In TCRdb, the multiplex PCR reads were re-called with MiXCR into one record per CDR3 protein. The sample lists 50,000 to 60,000 distinct CDR3 sequences; around 48% were seen once. Sequencing was performed on blood. The origin of the receptors is a woman aged 50 to 60 with Graves' ophthalmopathy.

This clonotype was counted only a few times. Just one base apart from a much larger clone, this may be a read error. The V and J genes are TRBV6-5 and TRBJ2-7; a possible D gene is TRBD2 (6 bases). V shed 5 bases and J shed 0 bases, with 11 bases lying between them. Germline lookup yields CDR1 MNHEY and CDR2 SVGAGI. The CDR3 length is 14 residues. The CDR3 DNA sequence: TGTGCCAGCAGTCCTGACGGGAGCTCCTACGAGCAGTACTTC. Its translation: CASSPDGSSYEQYF.

The CDR3 reads CASGHSGTSRYEQYF. Written as DNA, the CDR3 is TGTGCCAGTGGCCATAGCGGTACTAGTCGCTACGAGCAGTACTTC. The genes are TRBV19 and TRBJ2-7; weak D call: TRBD2 (6 bases). Trimming pared 8 bases from V and 3 bases from J, leaving 20 bases between. The CDR3 spans 15 residues. Germline V gene sequence: CDR1 LNHDA, CDR2 SQIVND (reference sequence). The entire variable domain, with the rest obtained from reference TRBV19 and TRBJ2-7, is as follows: DGGITQSPKYLFRKEGQNVTLSCEQNLNHDAMYWYRQDPGQGLRLIYYSQIVNDFQKGDIAEGYSVSREKKESFPLTVTSAQKNPTAFYLCASGHSGTSRYEQYFGPGTRLTVT.

A word on this clonotype: Germline is not matched at one junction end, which may reflect a read error. The V gene is TRBV7-2, the J gene TRBJ1-1; 9 positions match TRBD1. CDR3 size: 12 residues. Germline CDR1 and CDR2: SGHTA and FQGNSA. The CDR3 protein is CAGSWTGDQAFF. CDR3 in DNA: TGTGCCGGCAGCTGGACAGGGGACCAAGCTTTCTTT.

The rearrangement uses TRBV4-3 and TRBJ2-3; tentative D call: TRBD2 (5 bases). The CDR3 has 13 residues. Germline CDR1 reads LGHNA; CDR2 reads YSLEER. Deletions cut 4 bases from V and 6 bases from J, with 11 bases between. CDR3 sequence: CASSPDWEDTQYF. CDR3 DNA: TGCGCCAGCAGCCCAGATTGGGAGGATACGCAGTATTTT.

Comments on this clonotype: An end of the junction does not agree with germline; a read error may underlie this. DNA of the CDR3: TGTGCTAGCAGCTTAGAGGGTCGCTCTGGAAGCACCATATATTTT. This gives the protein CASSLEGRSGSTIYF. The chain couples TRBV7-9 to TRBJ1-3, with D unclear. The CDR3 is 15 residues long. The germline V gene has CDR1 SEHNR and CDR2 FQNEAQ (reference sequence).

This clonotype was recorded many times. The rearrangement uses TRBV20-1 and TRBJ2-5; D gene ambiguous. CDR1 and CDR2 (germline): DFQATT, SNEGSKA (reference sequence). The CDR3 has 12 residues. V was cut by 1 base and J by 10 bases, with 13 bases left in between. CDR3 protein: CSARAGLGDQYF. DNA of the CDR3: TGCAGTGCTAGAGCCGGGTTGGGTGACCAGTACTTC.

This clonotype occurred a few times. V gene TRBV3-2 combines with J gene TRBJ2-7; the D segment call TRBD1 is taken from the table without a DNA check. TRBV3-2 is tagged as a pseudogene. CDR3 length: 13 amino acids. CDR3 in DNA: TGTGCCAGCAGCCAAGATATAGGGGTTGAGCAGTACTTC. It encodes CASSQDIGVEQYF.

The V and J genes are TRBV5-6 and TRBJ2-7; 7 nucleotides align to TRBD2. Germline CDR1 SGHDT, CDR2 YYEEEE. This CDR3 is 14 amino acids long. With V trimmed by 0 bases and J by 1 base, 1 base remained unmatched. This chain's CDR3 is CASSLVGGSYEQYF. Here the CDR3 DNA reads TGTGCCAGCAGCTTGGTGGGAGGGTCCTACGAGCAGTACTTC.

This clonotype was recorded at least ten times. This sequence may be a read error, since a much larger clone differs from it by one base. The chain joins TRBV28 to TRBJ1-5; TRBD1 agrees at 7 bases. Germline lookup yields CDR1 MDHEN and CDR2 SYDVKM. Germline trimming cut 6 bases from V and 4 bases from J; bases unmatched to any gene: 3. The CDR3 is made up of 13 amino acids. CDR3 amino acids: CASSRDRNQPQHF. For the CDR3, the DNA is TGTGCCAGCAGCCGGGACAGAAATCAGCCCCAGCATTTT.

The chain couples TRBV13 to TRBJ1-1; maybe TRBD1 (6 bases). This CDR3 is 15 amino acids long. Between the trimmed V and J ends, which lost 3 bases and 3 bases, there was a span of 14 bases. In germline, CDR1 is PRHDT, CDR2 FYEKMQ (reference sequence). For the CDR3, the DNA is TGTGCCAGCAGCTTCGACAGGCGCCCTTACACTGAAGCTTTCTTT. Protein product: CASSFDRRPYTEAFF.

The chain employs TRBV25-1 and TRBJ2-3; 8 bases map to TRBD2. The CDR3 extends over 16 amino acids. Germline CDR1 reads MGHDK; CDR2 reads SYGVNS. The trim removed 1 base at V and 5 bases at J, leaving 8 bases unmatched. CDR3 coding DNA: TGTGCCAGCAGTGAATTTCGCGATAGCGGGGTAGATACGCAGTATTTT. This gives the protein CASSEFRDSGVDTQYF.

Regarding this clonotype: At one boundary the junction diverges from the germline segment, which might be a read error. The chain combines TRBV4-1 with TRBJ1-1, with TRBD1 matching over 8 bases. Germline V CDR1 and CDR2: MGHRA, YSYEKL. CDR3 length equals 17 residues. The CDR3 loop reads CASSQVRSTGANTEALF. The CDR3 region has the DNA TGCGCCAGCAGCCAAGTTCGCTCGACAGGGGCGAACACTGAAGCCCTCTTT.

Within the sample, this clonotype is medium-sized (0.01 to 0.1%). The gene calls are TRBV20-1 and TRBJ2-7; 7 bases map to TRBD1. The length of the CDR3 is 14 residues. With V trimmed by 6 bases and J by 6 bases, 14 bases remained unmatched. The germline gives CDR1 DFQATT, CDR2 SNEGSKA (reference sequence). The CDR3 loop reads CSADSGTEASEQYF. The CDR3 DNA reads TGCAGTGCAGACTCCGGGACAGAGGCTAGCGAGCAGTACTTC.

Regarding this clonotype: Since no conserved phenylalanine or tryptophan closes the CDR3, a read error is the likely cause. The rearrangement links TRBV9 to TRBJ2-5; 11 positions match TRBD2. Germline CDR1 reads SGDLS; CDR2 reads YYNGEE. Trimming removed 0 bases from V and 9 bases from J; junction bases left unmatched: 10. The CDR3 has 16 amino acids. Written as DNA, the CDR3 is TGTGCCAGCAGCGTAGGAGTAGCGGGGGGGGTGGAGGCCCAGTACATC. This gives the protein CASSVGVAGGVEAQYI.